The clone carrying this T cell receptor beta chain has only a few counts. The data originate from a study of T cell changes during pregnancy in multiple sclerosis. TCRdb's table, derived via immunoSEQ multiplex PCR, lists solely in-frame clones and lacks some. The sample lists about 46,000 clones, nearly 95% occurring once. Sequencing was performed on peripheral blood, taken in the third trimester of pregnancy. The sequence was collected from a female donor with multiple sclerosis, enrolled in a pregnancy study.

CDR3 region: CAISESEVTEAFF. CDR3 sequence (DNA): TGTGCCATCAGTGAGTCGGAGGTTACTGAAGCTTTCTTT. This sequence joins TRBV10-3 and TRBJ1-1; D is unclear. This CDR3 has 13 amino acids. Per germline, CDR1 ENHRY and CDR2 SYGVKD. The V end lost 0 bases, the J end lost 5 bases, and 7 bases lay between the germline ends.